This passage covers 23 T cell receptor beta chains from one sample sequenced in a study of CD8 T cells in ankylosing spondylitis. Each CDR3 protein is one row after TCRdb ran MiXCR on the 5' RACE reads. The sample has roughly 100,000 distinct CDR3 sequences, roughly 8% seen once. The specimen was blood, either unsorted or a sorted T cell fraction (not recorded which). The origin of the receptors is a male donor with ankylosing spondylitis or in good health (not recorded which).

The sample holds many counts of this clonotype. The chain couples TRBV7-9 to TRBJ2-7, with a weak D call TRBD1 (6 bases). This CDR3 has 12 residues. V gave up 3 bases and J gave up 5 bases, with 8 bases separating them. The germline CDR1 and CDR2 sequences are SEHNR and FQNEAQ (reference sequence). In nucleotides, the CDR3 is TGTGCCAGCAGCTTCAGGGGTGACGAGCAGTACTTC. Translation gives CASSFRGDEQYF.

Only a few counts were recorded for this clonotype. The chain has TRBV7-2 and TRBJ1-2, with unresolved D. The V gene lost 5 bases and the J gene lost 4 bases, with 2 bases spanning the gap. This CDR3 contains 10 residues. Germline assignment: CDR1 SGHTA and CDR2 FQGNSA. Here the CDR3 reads CASSGYGYTF. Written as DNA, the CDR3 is TGTGCCAGCAGCGGCTATGGCTACACCTTC.

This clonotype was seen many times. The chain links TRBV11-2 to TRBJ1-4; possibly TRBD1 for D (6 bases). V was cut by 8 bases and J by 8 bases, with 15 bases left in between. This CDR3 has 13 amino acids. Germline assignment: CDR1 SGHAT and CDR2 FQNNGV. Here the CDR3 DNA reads TGTGCCAGCCGGGGGTCGGGGGCAGAAAAACTGTTTTTT. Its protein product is CASRGSGAEKLFF.

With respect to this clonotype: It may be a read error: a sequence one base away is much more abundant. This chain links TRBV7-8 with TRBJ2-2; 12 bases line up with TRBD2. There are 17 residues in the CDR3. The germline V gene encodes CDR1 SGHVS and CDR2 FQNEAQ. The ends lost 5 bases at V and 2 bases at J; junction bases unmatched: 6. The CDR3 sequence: CASSPTSGSLNTGELFF. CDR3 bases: TGTGCCAGCAGCCCGACTAGCGGGAGCCTAAACACCGGGGAGCTGTTTTTT.

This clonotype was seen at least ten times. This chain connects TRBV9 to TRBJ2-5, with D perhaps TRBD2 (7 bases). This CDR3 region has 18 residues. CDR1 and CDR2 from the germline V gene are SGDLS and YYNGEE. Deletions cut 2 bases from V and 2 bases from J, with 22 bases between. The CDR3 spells CASSVDRGGTTPQETQYF. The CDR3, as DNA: TGTGCCAGCAGCGTCGACAGAGGGGGGACTACCCCACAAGAGACCCAGTACTTC.

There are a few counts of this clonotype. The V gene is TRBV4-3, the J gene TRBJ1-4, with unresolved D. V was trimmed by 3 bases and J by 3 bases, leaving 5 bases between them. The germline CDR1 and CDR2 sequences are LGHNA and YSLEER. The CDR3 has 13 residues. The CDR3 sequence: CASSQRPNEKLFF. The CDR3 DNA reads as TGCGCCAGCAGCCAGCGGCCTAATGAAAAACTGTTTTTT.

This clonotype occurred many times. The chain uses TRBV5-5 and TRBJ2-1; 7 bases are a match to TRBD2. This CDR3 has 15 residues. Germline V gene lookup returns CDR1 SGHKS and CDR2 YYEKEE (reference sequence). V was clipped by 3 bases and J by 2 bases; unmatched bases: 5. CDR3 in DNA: TGTGCCAGCAGCTCTGCTAGCGGCCCCTACAATGAGCAGTTCTTC. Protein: CASSSASGPYNEQFF.

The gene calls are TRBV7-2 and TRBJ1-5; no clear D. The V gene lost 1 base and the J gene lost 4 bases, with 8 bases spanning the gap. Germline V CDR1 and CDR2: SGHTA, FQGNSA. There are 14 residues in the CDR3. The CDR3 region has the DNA TGTGCCAGCAGCTTAGATTCGTCGAATCAGCCCCAGCATTTT. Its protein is CASSLDSSNQPQHF.

CDR3 in amino acids: CASSLSSSLLEAFF. Written as DNA, the CDR3 is TGTGCCAGCAGCTTATCCTCGTCCCTATTGGAGGCTTTCTTT. V is TRBV7-2 and J is TRBJ1-1; D is uncertain. CDR3 size: 14 residues. Between the trimmed V and J ends, which lost 2 bases and 11 bases, there was a span of 18 bases. CDR1 and CDR2 (germline): SGHTA, FQGNSA.

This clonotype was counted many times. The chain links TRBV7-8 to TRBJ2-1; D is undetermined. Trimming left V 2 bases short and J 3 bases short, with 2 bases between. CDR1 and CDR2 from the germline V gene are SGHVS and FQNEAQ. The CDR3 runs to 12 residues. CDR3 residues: CASSLSYNEQFF. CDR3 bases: TGTGCCAGCAGCTTAAGCTACAATGAGCAGTTCTTC.

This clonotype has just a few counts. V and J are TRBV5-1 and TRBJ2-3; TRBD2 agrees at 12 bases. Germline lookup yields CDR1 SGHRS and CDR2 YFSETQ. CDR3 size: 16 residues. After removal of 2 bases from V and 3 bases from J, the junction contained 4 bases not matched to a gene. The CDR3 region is CASSLAGTSGTDTQYF. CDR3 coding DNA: TGCGCCAGCAGCTTAGCCGGGACTAGCGGGACAGATACGCAGTATTTT. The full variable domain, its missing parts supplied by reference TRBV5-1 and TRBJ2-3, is KAGVTQTPRYLIKTRGQQVTLSCSPISGHRSVSWYQQTPGQGLQFLFEYFSETQRNKGNFPGRFSGRQFSNSRSEMNVSTLELGDSALYLCASSLAGTSGTDTQYFGPGTRLTVL.

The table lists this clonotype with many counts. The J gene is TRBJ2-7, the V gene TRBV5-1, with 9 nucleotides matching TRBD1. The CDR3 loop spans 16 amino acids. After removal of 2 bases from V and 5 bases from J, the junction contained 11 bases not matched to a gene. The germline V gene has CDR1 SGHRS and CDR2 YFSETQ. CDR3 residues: CASSLFTGGGFHEQYF. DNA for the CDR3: TGCGCCAGCAGCTTATTCACAGGGGGCGGATTCCACGAGCAGTACTTC.

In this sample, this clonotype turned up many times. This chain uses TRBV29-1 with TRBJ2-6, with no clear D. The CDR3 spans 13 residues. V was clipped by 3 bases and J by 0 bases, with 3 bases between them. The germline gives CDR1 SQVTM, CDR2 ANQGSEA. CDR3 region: CSVEASGANVLTF. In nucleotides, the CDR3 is TGCAGCGTTGAGGCCTCTGGGGCCAACGTCCTGACTTTC. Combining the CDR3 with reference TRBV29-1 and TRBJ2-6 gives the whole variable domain SAVISQKPSRDICQRGTSLTIQCQVDSQVTMMFWYRQQPGQSLTLIATANQGSEATYESGFVIDKFPISRPNLTFSTLTVSNMSPEDSSIYLCSVEASGANVLTFGAGSRLTVL.

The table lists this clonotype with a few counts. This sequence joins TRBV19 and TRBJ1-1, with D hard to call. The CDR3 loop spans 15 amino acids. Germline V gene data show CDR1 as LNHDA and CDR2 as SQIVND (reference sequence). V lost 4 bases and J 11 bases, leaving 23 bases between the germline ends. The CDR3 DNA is TGTGCCAGTAGTACTGCCTCCCTTCGGGGAATTGGGGCTTTCTTT. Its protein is CASSTASLRGIGAFF.

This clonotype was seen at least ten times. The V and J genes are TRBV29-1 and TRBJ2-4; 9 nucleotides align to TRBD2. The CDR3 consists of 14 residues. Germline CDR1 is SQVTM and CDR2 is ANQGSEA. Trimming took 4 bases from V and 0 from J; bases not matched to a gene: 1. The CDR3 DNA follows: TGCAGCGTTGGCGGGGGGGGAGCCAAAAACATTCAGTACTTC. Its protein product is CSVGGGGAKNIQYF.

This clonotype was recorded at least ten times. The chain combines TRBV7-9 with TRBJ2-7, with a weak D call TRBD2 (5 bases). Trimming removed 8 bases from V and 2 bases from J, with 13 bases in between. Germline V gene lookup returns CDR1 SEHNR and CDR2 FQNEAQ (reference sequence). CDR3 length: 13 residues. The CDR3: CASGSAETYEQYF. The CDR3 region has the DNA TGTGCCAGCGGCTCAGCGGAGACCTACGAGCAGTACTTC.

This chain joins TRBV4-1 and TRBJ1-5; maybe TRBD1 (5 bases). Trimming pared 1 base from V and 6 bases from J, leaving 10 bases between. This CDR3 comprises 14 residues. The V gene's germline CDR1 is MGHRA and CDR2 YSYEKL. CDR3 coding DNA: TGCGCCAGCAGCCAAGGAGCAGGGATTCAGCCCCAGCATTTT. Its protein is CASSQGAGIQPQHF.

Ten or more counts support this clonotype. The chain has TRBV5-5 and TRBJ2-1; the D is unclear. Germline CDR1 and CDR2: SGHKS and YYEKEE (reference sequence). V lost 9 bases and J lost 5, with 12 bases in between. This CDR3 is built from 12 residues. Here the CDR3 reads CATNPLDNEQFF. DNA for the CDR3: TGTGCCACCAATCCCCTCGACAATGAGCAGTTCTTC.

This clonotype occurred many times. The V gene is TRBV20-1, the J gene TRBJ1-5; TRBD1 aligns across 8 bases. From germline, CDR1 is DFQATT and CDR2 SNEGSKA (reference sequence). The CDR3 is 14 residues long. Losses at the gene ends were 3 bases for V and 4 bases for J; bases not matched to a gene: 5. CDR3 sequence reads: CSARRTGQNQPQHF. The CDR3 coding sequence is TGCAGTGCTAGGCGGACAGGGCAAAATCAGCCCCAGCATTTT.

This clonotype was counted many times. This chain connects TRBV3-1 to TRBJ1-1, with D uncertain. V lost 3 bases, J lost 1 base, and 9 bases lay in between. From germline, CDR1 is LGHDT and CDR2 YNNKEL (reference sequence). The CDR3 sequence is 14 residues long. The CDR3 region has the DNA TGTGCCAGCAGCCAGTCCGGGCGGAACACTGAAGCTTTCTTT. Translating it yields CASSQSGRNTEAFF.

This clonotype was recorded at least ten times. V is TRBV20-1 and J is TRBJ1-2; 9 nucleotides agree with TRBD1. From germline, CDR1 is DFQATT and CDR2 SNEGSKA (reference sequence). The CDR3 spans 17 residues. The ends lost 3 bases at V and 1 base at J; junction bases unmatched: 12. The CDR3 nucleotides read TGCAGTGCTAGTGCTACAGGGGGCGCATCCATTAACTATGGCTACACCTTC. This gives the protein CSASATGGASINYGYTF.

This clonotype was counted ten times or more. The CDR3 protein is CASSLVVLGTDTQYF. CDR3 DNA: TGTGCCAGCAGTTTAGTTGTTCTGGGGACAGATACGCAGTATTTT. This sequence joins TRBV27 and TRBJ2-3; D call uncertain. The V gene lost 2 bases and the J gene lost 3 bases, with 12 bases spanning the gap. In germline, CDR1 is MNHEY, CDR2 SMNVEV (reference sequence). The CDR3 contains 15 residues.

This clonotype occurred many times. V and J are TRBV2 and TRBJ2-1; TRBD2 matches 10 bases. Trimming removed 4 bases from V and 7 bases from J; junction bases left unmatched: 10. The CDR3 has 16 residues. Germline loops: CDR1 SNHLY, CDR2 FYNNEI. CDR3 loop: CASSGGAGGPVNEQFF. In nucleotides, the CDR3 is TGTGCCAGCAGTGGAGGAGCGGGAGGGCCCGTGAATGAGCAGTTCTTC. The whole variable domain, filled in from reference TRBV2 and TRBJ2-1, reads EPEVTQTPSHQVTQMGQEVILRCVPISNHLYFYWYRQILGQKVEFLVSFYNNEISEKSEIFDDQFSVERPDGSNFTLKIRSTKLEDSAMYFCASSGGAGGPVNEQFFGPGTRLTVL.